Each of the 9 T cell receptor beta chains below was sequenced from the same sample in a study of spatial heterogeneity in lung cancer. TCRdb re-derived calls from the 5' RACE reads in MiXCR, one entry per CDR3 protein. This table has about 25,000 distinct CDR3 sequences, 6.9% appearing once. Time point defined: sample taken at primary tumor resection. Researchers sequenced whole RNA taken from tumor, nontumor lung or frozen PBMC without sorting. Sequenced here: PBMCs, sampled at surgery. Receptor source: a male donor with early-stage non-small cell lung cancer.

This clonotype has ten or more counts. The genes are TRBV5-1 and TRBJ2-1; D is ambiguous. V was clipped by 5 bases and J by 8 bases, with 11 bases between them. The CDR3 totals 12 residues. Germline V gene lookup returns CDR1 SGHRS and CDR2 YFSETQ. In DNA, the CDR3 is TGCGCCAGCAGGGGCCCGGGCGATGAGCAGTTCTTC. Translated, it gives CASRGPGDEQFF.

This clonotype was seen at least ten times. The chain is built from TRBV3-1 and TRBJ1-2; 7 nucleotides align to TRBD1. The trim removed 3 bases at V and 4 bases at J, leaving 8 bases unmatched. This CDR3 comprises 15 residues. The germline gives CDR1 LGHDT, CDR2 YNNKEL (reference sequence). The CDR3 nucleotides are TGTGCCAGCAGCCAGGGGGACAGATTCCCCTATGGCTACACCTTC. Residues: CASSQGDRFPYGYTF.

The CDR3 loop reads CASRQTGAGANVLTF. CDR3 bases: TGTGCCAGCAGACAAACAGGGGCCGGGGCCAACGTCCTGACTTTC. The genes are TRBV7-8 and TRBJ2-6; 7 bases are shared with TRBD1. The ends lost 6 bases at V and 4 bases at J; junction bases unmatched: 6. Per germline, CDR1 SGHVS and CDR2 FQNEAQ. CDR3 length: 15 amino acids.

In the case of this clonotype: At one end the junction does not follow the germline gene, possibly because of a read error. The rearrangement links TRBV6-6 to TRBJ2-6, with TRBD1 as a possible D gene (5 bases). This CDR3 is built from 18 residues. Germline CDR1 MNHNY, CDR2 SVGAGI (reference sequence). The CDR3 is CASSFPGPRTSGANVLTF. In DNA form, the CDR3 reads TGTGCCAGCAGTTTTCCCGGACCCAGGACCTCTGGGGCCAACGTCCTGACTTTT.

The chain uses TRBV7-3 and TRBJ2-1; 8 nucleotides agree with TRBD2. The ends lost 5 bases at V and 9 bases at J; junction bases unmatched: 9. The CDR3 spans 14 residues. CDR1 SGHTA and CDR2 FQGTGA come from the germline V gene. The CDR3 region has the DNA TGTGCCAGCAGCAAAAGCGGGGGCTCGACTGAGCAGTTCTTC. This translates into CASSKSGGSTEQFF.

This clonotype was detected ten times or more. V usage is TRBV7-9 and J usage is TRBJ1-5, with D hard to call. The germline V gene encodes CDR1 SEHNR and CDR2 FQNEAQ (reference sequence). The CDR3 has 13 amino acids. Trimming removed 3 bases at V and 5 bases at J, with 8 bases between. This CDR3 is CASSFPGDQPQHF. For the CDR3, the DNA is TGTGCCAGCAGCTTCCCTGGAGATCAGCCCCAGCATTTT. Using reference TRBV7-9 and TRBJ1-5 for the parts outside the CDR3, the full variable domain is DTGVSQNPRHKITKRGQNVTFRCDPISEHNRLYWYRQTLGQGPEFLTYFQNEAQLEKSRLLSDRFSAERPKGSFSTLEIQRTEQGDSAMYLCASSFPGDQPQHFGDGTRLSIL.

Ten or more counts support this clonotype. This chain uses TRBV6-4 with TRBJ2-2, with unresolved D. V lost 5 bases, J lost 2 bases, and 9 bases lay in between. Germline CDR1 and CDR2: MRHNA and SNTAGT. This CDR3 region has 14 residues. CDR3 sequence reads: CASSYNLNTGELFF. Written as DNA, the CDR3 is TGTGCCAGCAGTTACAACTTAAACACCGGGGAGCTGTTTTTT.

V is TRBV24-1 and J is TRBJ1-5; possibly TRBD1 for D (5 bases). V was shortened by 2 bases and J by 4 bases, with 14 bases between the two germline ends. Per germline, CDR1 KGHDR and CDR2 SFDVKD. The CDR3 is made up of 16 amino acids. The CDR3 DNA follows: TGTGCCACCAGTGATTCTGGTACAGGAACTAATCAGCCCCAGCATTTT. Protein: CATSDSGTGTNQPQHF.

The chain couples TRBV9 to TRBJ1-4, with D unclear. CDR1 and CDR2 from the germline V gene are SGDLS and YYNGEE. The CDR3 spans 12 residues. Trimming took off 0 bases at V and 6 bases at J, with 3 bases between the two ends. DNA of the CDR3: TGTGCCAGCAGCGTAGGAGATGAAAAACTGTTTTTT. Translation: CASSVGDEKLFF. Drawing the rest from reference TRBV9 and TRBJ1-4, the complete variable domain is DSGVTQTPKHLITATGQRVTLRCSPRSGDLSVYWYQQSLDQGLQFLIQYYNGEERAKGNILERFSAQQFPDLHSELNLSSLELGDSALYFCASSVGDEKLFFGSGTQLSVL.